This record covers a single T cell receptor (beta chain). Germline V gene lookup returns CDR1 SGHDT and CDR2 YYEEEE. The V end lost 2 bases, the J end lost 0 bases, and 17 bases lay between the germline ends. The CDR3 spans 17 residues. This entry is derived from a study of blood T cell repertoires in COVID-19. Study context: Some COVID-19 samples were acute and others convalescent; all came from the United States, Italy and Spain. PBMCs, B-cell-depleted T cells, or T cells were the source of the cDNA or gDNA that made up the material.

Per the authors' pipeline: Researchers report that nucleated cell counts were estimated from reference gene primer amplification. Here immunoSEQ multiplex PCR was the method, and the copy in TCRdb shows in-frame clones only, minus some. V, J and clone size were drawn from that table, and D and trimming were deduced from the DNA. The sample lists around 100,000 clones; around 88% were seen once. V is TRBV5-6 and J is TRBJ1-1; D is possibly TRBD1 (5 bases). The sequence was collected from a human donor in a cohort sampled during active COVID-19. Sequencing was done on a sample of peripheral blood. The CDR3 sequence is CASSFFPSGGVNTEAFF. The DNA for the CDR3 is TGTGCCAGCAGCTTTTTTCCCTCGGGGGGAGTGAACACTGAAGCTTTCTTT.